The 21 T cell receptor beta chains below come from one sample, sequenced in a study of CD8 T cells in ankylosing spondylitis. One entry per CDR3 protein results from TCRdb running MiXCR on the 5' RACE reads. Here the sample spans around 250,000 distinct CDR3 sequences, roughly a third being singletons. The sample taken for sequencing was blood, either unsorted or a sorted T cell fraction (not recorded which). The receptors here all came from a male donor with ankylosing spondylitis or in good health (not recorded which).

CDR3 DNA sequence: TGTGCCAGCAGTCCCTATTGGAAGGGACAGACCATCAAGAACACCGGGGAGCTGTTTTTT. Amino acids: CASSPYWKGQTIKNTGELFF. This chain joins TRBV27 and TRBJ2-2; 7 nucleotides line up with TRBD1. After removal of 5 bases from V and 1 base from J, the junction contained 19 bases not matched to a gene. This CDR3 has 20 residues. Germline CDR1 is MNHEY and CDR2 is SMNVEV (reference sequence).

The chain combines TRBV29-1 with TRBJ2-7; D possibly corresponds to TRBD2 (6 bases). V dropped 2 bases and J dropped 4 bases, with 18 bases sitting between them. The CDR3 is 15 amino acids. Germline CDR1 reads SQVTM; CDR2 reads ANQGSEA. The CDR3 DNA follows: TGCAGCGTTGAACTACAGTGTGGAAGCGGGTACGAGCAGTACTTC. Translation: CSVELQCGSGYEQYF.

The chain couples TRBV27 to TRBJ2-3; a possible D gene is TRBD2 (8 bases). CDR1 and CDR2 from the germline V gene are MNHEY and SMNVEV (reference sequence). CDR3 size: 14 residues. Trimming stripped 6 bases from V and 4 bases from J, with 14 bases between. This CDR3 reads CASSGRGLADTQYF. DNA of the CDR3: TGTGCCAGCAGCGGGAGGGGGCTTGCAGATACGCAGTATTTT.

The V and J genes are TRBV4-1 and TRBJ2-7; no firm D call. V lost 0 bases to trimming and J lost 0 bases, with 6 bases between them. The CDR3 sequence is 14 residues long. Germline assignment: CDR1 MGHRA and CDR2 YSYEKL. The CDR3 bases are TGCGCCAGCAGCCAAGATGGGCTCTCCTACGAGCAGTACTTC. It translates to CASSQDGLSYEQYF.

This clonotype has only a few counts. V usage is TRBV6-1 and J usage is TRBJ2-3; D remains unclear. The V and J ends lost 0 bases and 3 bases respectively, with 7 bases between them. The length of the CDR3 is 14 residues. The germline gives CDR1 MNHNS, CDR2 SASEGT. The CDR3 reads CASSEAMWTDTQYF. The DNA for the CDR3 is TGTGCCAGCAGTGAAGCAATGTGGACAGATACGCAGTATTTT.

The table lists this clonotype with a few counts. V and J are TRBV15 and TRBJ2-1; no definite D call. There are 14 residues in the CDR3. V lost 8 bases and J 2 bases, leaving 13 bases between the germline ends. CDR1 LNHNV and CDR2 YYDKDF come from the germline V gene (reference sequence). CDR3 DNA: TGTGCCACCCTACAAGGGCAGCCCTACAATGAGCAGTTCTTC. Translated, it gives CATLQGQPYNEQFF. The variable domain in full, completed from reference TRBV15 and TRBJ2-1, reads DAMVIQNPRYQVTQFGKPVTLSCSQTLNHNVMYWYQQKSSQAPKLLFHYYDKDFNNEADTPDNFQSRRPNTSFCFLDIRSPGLGDTAMYLCATLQGQPYNEQFFGPGTRLTVL.

CDR3 sequence: CASSQETFEQGNQPQHF. In nucleotides, the CDR3 is TGCGCCAGCAGCCAAGAAACATTCGAACAGGGCAATCAGCCCCAGCATTTT. The rearrangement links TRBV4-1 to TRBJ1-5, with TRBD1 as a possible D gene (5 bases). V lost 0 bases and J lost 2, with 14 bases in between. The CDR3 consists of 17 residues. Germline V gives CDR1 MGHRA, CDR2 YSYEKL.

V and J are TRBV20-1 and TRBJ2-1; 9 bases are shared with TRBD2. Looked up from germline, CDR1 is DFQATT and CDR2 is SNEGSKA (reference sequence). This CDR3 has 14 amino acids. The junction had 9 bases not matched to a gene; V was cut back by 5 bases and J by 7 bases. CDR3 protein: CSASEGTSRNEQFF. The CDR3 nucleotides read TGCAGTGCTTCTGAGGGGACTAGCAGAAATGAGCAGTTCTTC.

The chain recombines TRBV4-1 with TRBJ1-2; weak D call: TRBD1 (6 bases). V was clipped by 4 bases and J by 4 bases, with 16 bases between them. The CDR3 contains 15 residues. From germline, CDR1 is MGHRA and CDR2 YSYEKL. As DNA, the CDR3 is TGCGCCAGCAGCCTTTCTGGGAAGGACAGCTATGGCTACACCTTC. Encoded protein: CASSLSGKDSYGYTF.

There are a few counts of this clonotype. The chain employs TRBV12-3 or TRBV12-4 and TRBJ2-7; 8 bases fit TRBD1. After removal of 7 bases from V and 4 bases from J, the junction contained 9 bases not matched to a gene. CDR3 length equals 14 residues. The CDR3 reads CASKGQGGNYEQYF. The CDR3 coding sequence is TGTGCCAGCAAAGGACAGGGCGGGAATTACGAGCAGTACTTC.

This chain uses TRBV4-1 with TRBJ2-3, with D possibly being TRBD1 or TRBD2 (5 bases each). CDR3 length: 15 residues. Germline V CDR1 and CDR2: MGHRA, YSYEKL. The V end was cut by 1 base, the J end by 0 bases, with 8 bases between. The CDR3 sequence: CASSQVGVSTDTQYF. The DNA for the CDR3 is TGCGCCAGCAGCCAAGTGGGGGTTAGCACAGATACGCAGTATTTT.

The genes are TRBV12-3 or TRBV12-4 and TRBJ2-5, with TRBD1 identical over 11 bases. CDR3 length: 15 amino acids. Germline trimming cut 6 bases from V and 4 bases from J; bases unmatched to any gene: 7. CDR3 protein: CASSRTGGMGETQYF. In DNA form, the CDR3 reads TGTGCCAGCAGCCGGACAGGGGGCATGGGAGAGACCCAGTACTTC.

The chain joins TRBV27 to TRBJ2-7; TRBD1 is a possible D gene (5 bases). V was cut by 5 bases and J by 2 bases, with 10 bases left in between. CDR1 MNHEY and CDR2 SMNVEV come from the germline V gene (reference sequence). This CDR3 region has 13 residues. CDR3 bases: TGTGCCAGCAGTATACGACAGACCTACGAGCAGTACTTC. Protein: CASSIRQTYEQYF.

A few counts support this clonotype. The chain combines TRBV29-1 with TRBJ2-1, with D perhaps TRBD2 (6 bases). From germline, CDR1 is SQVTM and CDR2 ANQGSEA. The CDR3 runs 12 residues. V was trimmed by 8 bases and J by 6 bases, leaving 14 bases between them. The CDR3 DNA reads TGCAGCAGTCAGTCGGGGGTCAATGAGCAGTTCTTC. It codes for CSSQSGVNEQFF.

J is TRBJ1-1 and V is TRBV20-1; no clear D gene. The V gene lost 6 bases and the J gene lost 0 bases, with 14 bases spanning the gap. The CDR3 runs 14 residues. Germline CDR1 and CDR2: DFQATT and SNEGSKA (reference sequence). CDR3 region: CSATAGNMNTEAFF. CDR3 DNA sequence: TGCAGTGCAACGGCGGGCAACATGAACACTGAAGCTTTCTTT.

The chain recombines TRBV3-1 with TRBJ1-3; D not certain. In germline, CDR1 is LGHDT, CDR2 YNNKEL (reference sequence). V gave up 4 bases and J gave up 4 bases, with 20 bases separating them. This CDR3 has 17 residues. The CDR3 loop reads CASSPTYVGRDGNTIYF. For the CDR3, the DNA is TGTGCCAGCAGCCCAACTTATGTAGGGCGAGACGGAAACACCATATATTTT.

This rearrangement joins TRBV5-1 to TRBJ1-1; 10 bases agree with TRBD1. The CDR3 sequence is 16 residues long. V gave up 3 bases and J gave up 5 bases; unmatched junction bases: 10. Germline V lookup: CDR1 SGHRS, CDR2 YFSETQ. The CDR3 DNA is TGCGCCAGCAGCTCCTGGACAGGGGGGTCTGGGACTGAAGCTTTCTTT. This codes for CASSSWTGGSGTEAFF.

The genes are TRBV12-3 or TRBV12-4 and TRBJ2-3; D is unclear. This CDR3 region has 13 residues. The V gene lost 4 bases and the J gene lost 3 bases, with 8 bases spanning the gap. The DNA of the CDR3 is TGTGCCAGCAGTTGGCGGCGGACAGATACGCAGTATTTT. Translating it yields CASSWRRTDTQYF.

This chain connects TRBV7-2 to TRBJ1-4, with TRBD1 matching over 9 bases. Germline V CDR1 and CDR2: SGHTA, FQGNSA. This CDR3 region has 14 residues. The V gene end was trimmed by 6 bases and the J gene end by 8 bases; junction bases not matched to a gene: 7. CDR3 amino acids: CASSPTGGGEKLFF. The CDR3 bases are TGTGCCAGCAGTCCGACAGGGGGAGGGGAAAAACTGTTTTTT.

The chain links TRBV6-1 to TRBJ1-3; 9 bases map to TRBD1. J lost 9 bases, V lost 6 bases, and 12 bases had no gene match. The CDR3 consists of 15 residues. Germline values: CDR1 MNHNS, CDR2 SASEGT. The CDR3 region is CASSRQDRGLGTIYF. The CDR3 DNA reads as TGTGCCAGCAGCCGCCAGGACAGGGGTTTGGGCACCATATATTTT.

This clonotype was seen more than once but under ten times. CDR3 DNA: TGCAGCGTTGAAAGGGTCTTTTCCACTGAAGCTTTCTTT. As protein: CSVERVFSTEAFF. The chain recombines TRBV29-1 with TRBJ1-1; D is unresolved. V was shortened by 2 bases and J by 4 bases, with 11 bases between the two germline ends. This CDR3 has 13 amino acids. Per germline, CDR1 SQVTM and CDR2 ANQGSEA.